Listed below are T cell receptor beta chains from one sample, sequenced in a study of neurological immune-mediated disorders. TCRdb redid the calling of the 5' RACE reads with MiXCR, one entry per CDR3 protein. The sample lists about 59,000 distinct CDR3 sequences, nearly 25% seen once, with over 4.5% in the top ten. Material for sequencing was PBMCs. These receptor sequences come from a man in his sixties with HTLV-1-associated myelopathy (HAM/TSP). CDR3s include the opening cysteine and the closing phenylalanine or tryptophan. Each record gives: J gene, clone size, V gene, D gene, CDR3 DNA, CDR3 protein. A D gene is named only where the DNA matches it firmly. Where a row states a size, it is once, few, many or the class of an expanded clone; other rows omit it.

j_gene: TRBJ2-5; abundance: once; v_gene: TRBV7-9; d_gene: -; CDR3nt: TGTGCCAGCAGCTCATCGACTAGAACAGAGACCCAGTACTTC; CDR3aa: CASSSSTRTETQYF
j_gene: TRBJ2-2; abundance: many; v_gene: TRBV5-1; d_gene: -; CDR3nt: TGCGCCAGCAGCACCGGACAGCCTAACACCGGGGAGCTGTTTTTT; CDR3aa: CASSTGQPNTGELFF
j_gene: TRBJ2-5; abundance: many; v_gene: TRBV7-2; d_gene: -; CDR3nt: TGTGCCAGCAGCTTATACGGGGAGACCCAGTACTTC; CDR3aa: CASSLYGETQYF
j_gene: TRBJ2-5; abundance: few; v_gene: TRBV10-1; d_gene: -; CDR3nt: TGCGCCAGCAGTGATGGTTTCCAAGAGACCCAGTACTTC; CDR3aa: CASSDGFQETQYF
j_gene: TRBJ2-5; abundance: -; v_gene: TRBV4-1; d_gene: -; CDR3nt: TGCGCCAGCAGCCAACCCCCCCAAGAGACCCAGTACTTC; CDR3aa: CASSQPPQETQYF
j_gene: TRBJ2-1; abundance: many; v_gene: TRBV2; d_gene: TRBD2; CDR3nt: TGTGCCAGCAGTGAGGGACTAGCGGGAGTATGGAATGAGCAGTTCTTC; CDR3aa: CASSEGLAGVWNEQFF
j_gene: TRBJ1-1; abundance: many; v_gene: TRBV3-1; d_gene: -; CDR3nt: TGTGCCAGCAGCCATGGCAGCGCGAACACTGAAGCTTTCTTT; CDR3aa: CASSHGSANTEAFF
j_gene: TRBJ2-3; abundance: many; v_gene: TRBV20-1; d_gene: -; CDR3nt: TGCAGTGCTCAACTAGCACCGACAGATACGCAGTATTTT; CDR3aa: CSAQLAPTDTQYF
j_gene: TRBJ2-1; abundance: many; v_gene: TRBV5-1; d_gene: -; CDR3nt: TGCGCCAGCAGCTTGGCCCAGAGCGGCAATGAGCAGTTCTTC; CDR3aa: CASSLAQSGNEQFF
j_gene: TRBJ2-1; abundance: -; v_gene: TRBV10-3; d_gene: -; CDR3nt: TGTGCCATCAGTGAGTCGCAGGCGAATGAGCAGTTCTTC; CDR3aa: CAISESQANEQFF
j_gene: TRBJ2-7; abundance: many; v_gene: TRBV5-8; d_gene: TRBD1; CDR3nt: TGTGCCAGCAGGAACCCCGGGACAGGGGACTCCTACGAGCAGTACTTC; CDR3aa: CASRNPGTGDSYEQYF
j_gene: TRBJ2-4; abundance: many; v_gene: TRBV6-2/TRBV6-3; d_gene: -; CDR3nt: TGTGCCAGCAGTTACAAACAGGGAGTAGCCAAAAACATTCAGTACTTC; CDR3aa: CASSYKQGVAKNIQYF
j_gene: TRBJ2-7; abundance: many; v_gene: TRBV12-3/TRBV12-4; d_gene: TRBD2; CDR3nt: TGTGCCAGCAGTCCAAGGACTAGCGGGAGGGCCTTATTTAACGAGCAGTACTTC; CDR3aa: CASSPRTSGRALFNEQYF
j_gene: TRBJ2-7; abundance: many; v_gene: TRBV5-5; d_gene: TRBD2; CDR3nt: TGTGCCAGCAGCGAAAGCGGGACCCTCTGGGAGCAGTACTTC; CDR3aa: CASSESGTLWEQYF
j_gene: TRBJ1-2; abundance: many; v_gene: TRBV5-6; d_gene: -; CDR3nt: TGTGCCAGCAGCTTGGCTCAGGGCTATGGCTACACCTTC; CDR3aa: CASSLAQGYGYTF
j_gene: TRBJ2-1; abundance: -; v_gene: TRBV9; d_gene: -; CDR3nt: TGTGCCAGCAGCGTAGGGCCCCCGGGTGGTCAGGGCGCACACAATGAGCAGTTCTTC; CDR3aa: CASSVGPPGGQGAHNEQFF
j_gene: TRBJ2-1; abundance: many; v_gene: TRBV5-1; d_gene: -; CDR3nt: TGCGCCAGCAGCCGGGGGATTGGGGGGAGCTCCTACAATGAGCAGTTCTTC; CDR3aa: CASSRGIGGSSYNEQFF
j_gene: TRBJ2-7; abundance: many; v_gene: TRBV20-1; d_gene: -; CDR3nt: TGCAGTGCGTTCCCTCCCAGCATGTACGAGCAGTACTTC; CDR3aa: CSAFPPSMYEQYF
j_gene: TRBJ1-2; abundance: -; v_gene: TRBV2; d_gene: TRBD1; CDR3nt: TGTGCCAGCATCTCTTATGGGGACAGGGACAACTATGGCTACACCTTC; CDR3aa: CASISYGDRDNYGYTF
j_gene: TRBJ2-7; abundance: few; v_gene: TRBV5-6; d_gene: TRBD1; CDR3nt: TGTGCCAGCAGCCGGGCCGGGACAGGGTTTTACGAGCAGTACTTC; CDR3aa: CASSRAGTGFYEQYF
j_gene: TRBJ1-3; abundance: -; v_gene: TRBV20-1; d_gene: -; CDR3nt: TGCAGTGCTAGACACGCTGGACACACCATATCTTTT; CDR3aa: CSARHAGHTISF
j_gene: TRBJ1-1; abundance: -; v_gene: TRBV6-5; d_gene: -; CDR3nt: TGTGCCAGCAGCCTAGGGACCTCTGAAGCTTTCTTT; CDR3aa: CASSLGTSEAFF
j_gene: TRBJ2-5; abundance: many; v_gene: TRBV5-4; d_gene: TRBD1; CDR3nt: TGTGCCAGCAGCACAGGACAGGAGACAGGGGTACTGGAGACCCAGTACTTC; CDR3aa: CASSTGQETGVLETQYF
j_gene: TRBJ2-5; abundance: -; v_gene: TRBV4-2; d_gene: TRBD2; CDR3nt: TGTGCCAGCAGCCAAGCGGCACTAGCGTTCGAAGAGACCCAGTACTTC; CDR3aa: CASSQAALAFEETQYF
j_gene: TRBJ2-1; abundance: many; v_gene: TRBV7-9; d_gene: TRBD1; CDR3nt: TGTGCCAGCAGCTCATCGCAGAGGACAGGGCTGCGCAATGAGCAGTTCTTC; CDR3aa: CASSSSQRTGLRNEQFF
j_gene: TRBJ1-5; abundance: -; v_gene: TRBV12-3/TRBV12-4; d_gene: -; CDR3nt: TGTGCCAGCAGTCCAGGGACCAATCAGCCCCAGCATTTT; CDR3aa: CASSPGTNQPQHF
j_gene: TRBJ2-1; abundance: many; v_gene: TRBV9; d_gene: TRBD2; CDR3nt: TGTGCCAGCAGCCCGGGACTAGCGGTACTCAATGAGCAGTTCTTC; CDR3aa: CASSPGLAVLNEQFF
j_gene: TRBJ1-2; abundance: medium-sized; v_gene: TRBV29-1; d_gene: TRBD1; CDR3nt: TGCAGCGTGTCGACAGGGCCGAACTATGGCTACACCTTC; CDR3aa: CSVSTGPNYGYTF
j_gene: TRBJ2-5; abundance: many; v_gene: TRBV5-1; d_gene: -; CDR3nt: TGCGCCAGCAGCTTGGACCAATCGACCCAGTACTTC; CDR3aa: CASSLDQSTQYF
j_gene: TRBJ2-7; abundance: many; v_gene: TRBV5-1; d_gene: -; CDR3nt: TGCGCCAGCAGGCATGAGGAGGGAGCAATCTACGAGCAGTACTTC; CDR3aa: CASRHEEGAIYEQYF
j_gene: TRBJ2-5; abundance: -; v_gene: TRBV5-5; d_gene: -; CDR3nt: TGTGCCAGCAGCTTGGCCGGAGTACCCAGCGGCCAAGAGACCCAGTACTTC; CDR3aa: CASSLAGVPSGQETQYF
j_gene: TRBJ1-5; abundance: many; v_gene: TRBV5-1; d_gene: -; CDR3nt: TGCGCCAGCAGCTTGGAGCCAAATCAGCCCCAGCATTTT; CDR3aa: CASSLEPNQPQHF
j_gene: TRBJ2-1; abundance: many; v_gene: TRBV5-1; d_gene: -; CDR3nt: TGCGCCAGCAGCTTGAACGGCAACTACAATGAGCAGTTCTTC; CDR3aa: CASSLNGNYNEQFF
j_gene: TRBJ2-1; abundance: -; v_gene: TRBV4-1; d_gene: TRBD2; CDR3nt: TGCGCCAGCAGCCAATCGGTAGCGGGAGTCTATGAGCAGTTCTTC; CDR3aa: CASSQSVAGVYEQFF
j_gene: TRBJ1-2; abundance: many; v_gene: TRBV29-1; d_gene: -; CDR3nt: TGCAGCGTGGGCCAGGGCCCCCTTTCCGGCTACACCTTC; CDR3aa: CSVGQGPLSGYTF
j_gene: TRBJ2-7; abundance: many; v_gene: TRBV20-1; d_gene: -; CDR3nt: TGCAGTGCTAGAGGACCAGGCTACGAGCAGTACTTC; CDR3aa: CSARGPGYEQYF
j_gene: TRBJ1-1; abundance: many; v_gene: TRBV9; d_gene: -; CDR3nt: TGTGCCAGCAGCGTAGAACCCGAGGGGAACACTGAAGCTTTCTTT; CDR3aa: CASSVEPEGNTEAFF
j_gene: TRBJ1-2; abundance: -; v_gene: TRBV29-1; d_gene: -; CDR3nt: TGCAGCGTTGAAACGGAGAACTATGGCTACACCTTC; CDR3aa: CSVETENYGYTF
j_gene: TRBJ2-7; abundance: many; v_gene: TRBV19; d_gene: -; CDR3nt: TGTGCCAGTAGTAGGCAGACTGGCTCCTACGAGCAGTACTTC; CDR3aa: CASSRQTGSYEQYF
j_gene: TRBJ2-3; abundance: many; v_gene: TRBV5-1; d_gene: -; CDR3nt: TGCGCCAGCAGCCCGGGAGCAGATACGCAGTATTTT; CDR3aa: CASSPGADTQYF
j_gene: TRBJ1-5; abundance: many; v_gene: TRBV20-1; d_gene: -; CDR3nt: TGCAGTGCTAGAGGGGATAGCAATCAGCCCCAGCATTTT; CDR3aa: CSARGDSNQPQHF
j_gene: TRBJ2-7; abundance: many; v_gene: TRBV5-1; d_gene: -; CDR3nt: TGCGCCAGCAGCTTGGAAAGGTTCGGAGCAGACCAGCAGTACTTC; CDR3aa: CASSLERFGADQQYF
j_gene: TRBJ2-2; abundance: many; v_gene: TRBV28; d_gene: -; CDR3nt: TGTGCCAGCAGTTCTCCGTGGGGTTCTAACACCGGGGAGCTGTTTTTT; CDR3aa: CASSSPWGSNTGELFF
j_gene: TRBJ2-7; abundance: -; v_gene: TRBV15; d_gene: -; CDR3nt: TGTGCCACCAGCTATGGTCCATCCGACGAGCAGTACTTC; CDR3aa: CATSYGPSDEQYF
j_gene: TRBJ2-2; abundance: -; v_gene: TRBV7-2; d_gene: -; CDR3nt: TGTGCCAGCAGCTTAAGGTTACGGGAGTACACCGGGGAGCTGTTTTTT; CDR3aa: CASSLRLREYTGELFF